These 17 T cell receptor beta chains share one sample of origin, sequenced in a study of blood T cell repertoires in COVID-19. Measured with immunoSEQ multiplex PCR; TCRdb has only the in-frame clones, and not every one. The table lists 90,000 to 110,000 clones, approximately 90% of them singletons. Sequencing was done on a sample of peripheral blood. The receptor source for this set is a human donor in a cohort sampled during active COVID-19.

The rearrangement links TRBV3-1 (or the pseudogene TRBV3-2) to TRBJ2-5; TRBD2 aligns across 7 bases. This CDR3 has 15 amino acids. Germline assignment: CDR1 LGHDT and CDR2 YNNKEL (reference sequence). Trimming cost V 5 bases and J 1 base; bases outside gene matches: 7. The chain's CDR3 is CASSGTTITQETQYF. Here the CDR3 DNA reads TGTGCCAGCAGCGGGACTACCATAACCCAAGAGACCCAGTACTTC.

This chain uses TRBV7-6 with TRBJ1-2; TRBD1 matches 7 bases. CDR3 length equals 14 residues. Losses at the gene ends were 1 base for V and 4 bases for J; bases not matched to a gene: 3. Germline V CDR1 and CDR2: SGHVS, FNYEAQ. CDR3 residues: CASSLGRGAYGYTF. CDR3 sequence (DNA): TGTGCCAGCAGCTTAGGCAGGGGGGCCTATGGCTACACCTTC.

J is TRBJ2-1 and V is TRBV11-2, with D possibly TRBD2 on 5 matching bases. Germline V lookup: CDR1 SGHAT, CDR2 FQNNGV. V was trimmed by 5 bases and J by 4 bases, leaving 12 bases between them. This CDR3 region has 14 residues. CDR3 sequence: CASSRRGWYNEQFF. The CDR3 bases are TGTGCCAGCAGCCGCCGGGGTTGGTACAATGAGCAGTTCTTC.

The chain uses TRBV4-3 and TRBJ2-7; D uncertain. CDR3 length: 15 amino acids. Germline CDR1 is LGHNA and CDR2 is YSLEER. Trimming stripped 1 base from V and 0 bases from J, with 10 bases between. CDR3: CASSQAPRSSYEQYF. In DNA, the CDR3 is TGCGCCAGCAGCCAAGCTCCGAGGAGCTCCTACGAGCAGTACTTC.

This chain links TRBV10-1 with TRBJ2-7; TRBD2 matches 12 bases. The CDR3 is 16 amino acids. Germline CDR1 reads WNHNN; CDR2 reads SYGVQD (reference sequence). J gave up 3 bases and V 2 bases, and 5 bases lay outside the gene matches. The DNA for the CDR3 is TGCGCCAGCAGTGAGCCCCAACTAGCGGGGGGCTACGAGCAGTACTTC. It translates to CASSEPQLAGGYEQYF.

The chain is built from TRBV2 and TRBJ1-1; D unresolved. The CDR3 has 12 amino acids. Germline values: CDR1 SNHLY, CDR2 FYNNEI. V dropped 7 bases and J dropped 2 bases, with 8 bases sitting between them. The DNA of the CDR3 is TGTGCCAGCACGGTCTATAACACTGAAGCTTTCTTT. This encodes CASTVYNTEAFF. Full variable domain (missing parts from reference TRBV2 and TRBJ1-1): EPEVTQTPSHQVTQMGQEVILRCVPISNHLYFYWYRQILGQKVEFLVSFYNNEISEKSEIFDDQFSVERPDGSNFTLKIRSTKLEDSAMYFCASTVYNTEAFFGQGTRLTVV.

The chain employs TRBV7-8 and TRBJ1-5; D remains unclear. This CDR3 region has 15 residues. Germline CDR1 SGHVS, CDR2 FQNEAQ. With 5 bases removed from V and 1 base from J, the gap between germline ends came to 12 bases. CDR3 nucleotides: TGTGCCAGCAGCAATCGGGGATCCAGCAATCAGCCCCAGCATTTT. Translation: CASSNRGSSNQPQHF.

V and J are TRBV19 and TRBJ1-1; 8 nucleotides align to TRBD1. The CDR3 sequence is 14 residues long. J lost 1 base, V lost 7 bases, and 5 bases had no gene match. CDR1 and CDR2 (germline): LNHDA, SQIVND (reference sequence). The CDR3 here is CASNRDRGNTEAFF. Written as DNA, the CDR3 is TGTGCCAGTAACCGAGACAGGGGGAACACTGAAGCTTTCTTT. Filled out from reference TRBV19 and TRBJ1-1, the complete variable domain reads DGGITQSPKYLFRKEGQNVTLSCEQNLNHDAMYWYRQDPGQGLRLIYYSQIVNDFQKGDIAEGYSVSREKKESFPLTVTSAQKNPTAFYLCASNRDRGNTEAFFGQGTRLTVV.

The chain employs TRBV5-1 and TRBJ2-7; possibly TRBD1 for D (6 bases). Germline V gene data show CDR1 as SGHRS and CDR2 as YFSETQ. V was trimmed by 0 bases and J by 2 bases, leaving 9 bases between them. The CDR3 covers 14 residues. The CDR3 loop is CASSLVAGAYEQYF. The CDR3 coding sequence is TGCGCCAGCAGCTTGGTGGCAGGGGCCTACGAGCAGTACTTC.

V and J are TRBV20-1 and TRBJ2-3; D is perhaps TRBD2 (5 bases). V lost 3 bases and J lost 2, with 12 bases in between. The CDR3 is 14 amino acids. The germline gives CDR1 DFQATT, CDR2 SNEGSKA (reference sequence). CDR3 sequence: CSASLASNTDTQYF. CDR3 nucleotide sequence: TGCAGTGCTAGTTTAGCGTCTAACACAGATACGCAGTATTTT.

The chain joins TRBV27 to TRBJ1-5; a weak D match, TRBD1 (6 bases). The V gene lost 2 bases and the J gene lost 1 base, with 12 bases spanning the gap. The CDR3 loop spans 16 amino acids. Germline lookup yields CDR1 MNHEY and CDR2 SMNVEV (reference sequence). The CDR3 spells CASSLVGGGSNQPQHF. The CDR3 nucleotides are TGTGCCAGCAGTTTAGTAGGGGGTGGGAGCAATCAGCCCCAGCATTTT.

The chain combines TRBV11-1 with TRBJ1-1; the D is unclear. V was clipped by 5 bases and J by 0 bases, with 16 bases between them. The CDR3 is made up of 16 amino acids. CDR1 SGHAT and CDR2 FQDESV come from the germline V gene (reference sequence). This CDR3 reads CASSPFGGIMNTEAFF. DNA of the CDR3: TGTGCCAGCAGCCCCTTTGGAGGGATCATGAACACTGAAGCTTTCTTT.

The rearrangement uses TRBV2 and TRBJ2-7, with 9 nucleotides matching TRBD1. This CDR3 region has 13 residues. The V and J ends lost 8 bases and 3 bases, in that order; junction bases with no gene match: 5. CDR1 and CDR2 from the germline V gene are SNHLY and FYNNEI. In nucleotides, the CDR3 is TGTGCCAGCGGCGACAGGGGGATCTACGAGCAGTACTTC. Protein sequence: CASGDRGIYEQYF.

A single count supports this clone. The CDR3 DNA sequence: TGCGCCAGCAGCTTGGGACAGAACCAAGCATTTGCGAACACCGGGGAGCTGTTTTTT. It yields the protein CASSLGQNQAFANTGELFF. The V call is TRBV5-1, the J call TRBJ2-2, with D maybe TRBD1 (5 bases). CDR1 SGHRS and CDR2 YFSETQ come from the germline V gene. The CDR3 has 19 amino acids. V was shortened by 0 bases and J by 0 bases, with 18 bases between the two germline ends. The full variable domain, in which reference TRBV5-1 and TRBJ2-2 provide the parts outside the CDR3, is KAGVTQTPRYLIKTRGQQVTLSCSPISGHRSVSWYQQTPGQGLQFLFEYFSETQRNKGNFPGRFSGRQFSNSRSEMNVSTLELGDSALYLCASSLGQNQAFANTGELFFGEGSRLTVL.

This clone was observed a few times. V usage is TRBV28 and J usage is TRBJ2-3; perhaps TRBD1 as D (6 bases). CDR3 length equals 15 residues. V was cut by 3 bases and J by 9 bases, with 19 bases left in between. The germline CDR1 and CDR2 sequences are MDHEN and SYDVKM. The CDR3 nucleotides are TGTGCCAGCAGTTTGAGGAGCGGCCTCAGGGGAACGCAGTATTTT. Protein product: CASSLRSGLRGTQYF.

The J gene is TRBJ1-3, the V gene TRBV6-2 or TRBV6-3, with 7 positions matching TRBD1. V lost 4 bases, J lost 0 bases, and 6 bases stayed unmatched. The CDR3 is made up of 16 amino acids. Germline V gene lookup returns CDR1 MNHEY and CDR2 SVGEGT. The CDR3 DNA reads TGTGCCAGCAGTTTCGGACAGGAGATCTCTGGAAACACCATATATTTT. Amino acid sequence: CASSFGQEISGNTIYF.

This clone was found once. The chain combines TRBV29-1 with TRBJ2-1; D call uncertain. The V gene's germline CDR1 is SQVTM and CDR2 ANQGSEA. The CDR3 consists of 11 residues. Trimming removed 2 bases from V and 9 bases from J, with 8 bases in between. The CDR3 region has the DNA TGCAGCGTTGAACCCCCTCGTGAGCAGTTCTTC. This sequence encodes CSVEPPREQFF.